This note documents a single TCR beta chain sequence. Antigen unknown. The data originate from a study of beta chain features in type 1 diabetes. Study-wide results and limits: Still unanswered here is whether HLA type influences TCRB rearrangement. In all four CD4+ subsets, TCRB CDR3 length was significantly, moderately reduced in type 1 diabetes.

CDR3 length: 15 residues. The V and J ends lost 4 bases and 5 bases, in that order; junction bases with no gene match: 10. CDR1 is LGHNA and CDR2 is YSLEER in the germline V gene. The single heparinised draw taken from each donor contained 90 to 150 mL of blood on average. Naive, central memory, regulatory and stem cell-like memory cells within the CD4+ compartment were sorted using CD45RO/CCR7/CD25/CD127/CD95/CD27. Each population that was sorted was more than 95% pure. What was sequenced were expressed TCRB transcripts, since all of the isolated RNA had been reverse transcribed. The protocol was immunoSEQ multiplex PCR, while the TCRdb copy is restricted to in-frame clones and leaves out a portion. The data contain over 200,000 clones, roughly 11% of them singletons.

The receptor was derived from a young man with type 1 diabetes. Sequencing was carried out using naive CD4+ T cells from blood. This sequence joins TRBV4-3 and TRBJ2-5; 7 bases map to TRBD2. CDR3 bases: TGCGCCAGCAGCCGCACGAGGAGCGGGGTGGAGACCCAGTACTTC. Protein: CASSRTRSGVETQYF.